This T cell receptor beta chain emerged from a study of blood T cell repertoires in COVID-19. Whole-study context: Both acute and convalescent COVID-19 samples were obtained from the United States, Italy and Spain. Nucleic acid was either cDNA or gDNA, and it came from T cells, B-cell-depleted T cells, or PBMCs.

This clone has just a few counts. Trimming took off 3 bases at V and 6 bases at J, with 12 bases between the two ends. From germline, CDR1 is ENHRY and CDR2 SYGVKD. This CDR3 is built from 14 residues. Authors' methods: Scientists estimated how many nucleated cells there were by amplifying reference gene primers. TCRdb's table, derived via immunoSEQ multiplex PCR, lists solely in-frame clones and lacks some. V and J calls and clone size are copied from that table; D and trimming were computed from the DNA. The sample contains approximately 170,000 clones, approximately 93% of which appear only once. The clonotype comes from a woman aged 60-70 years with COVID-19, enrolled during active disease. The sample comprised peripheral blood. This chain connects TRBV10-3 to TRBJ1-5; D uncertain. The CDR3: CAISDRSEGQPQHF. DNA for the CDR3: TGTGCCATCAGTGACCGGTCAGAGGGTCAGCCCCAGCATTTT.